These T cell receptor beta chains were read from a single sample in a study of cytomegalovirus exposure and HLA in healthy donors. Libraries were prepared by immunoSEQ multiplex PCR; TCRdb keeps only in-frame clonotypes and omits some of them. The sample holds 85,000 to 130,000 clones; around 80% are singletons and the top ten take approximately 3.6%. Material for sequencing was PBMCs. The source is a woman aged 45-65 years in good health and CMV-seropositive. The CDR3 runs from the conserved cysteine through the conserved F or W. D genes are given only for firm matches. Size is omitted from some rows. Given values are once, few, many or a class for expanded clones.

TRBJ2-3 | few | TRBD1 | TRBV29-1 | TGCAGCGCCGGGCAGGGGGTTGATACGCAGTATTTT | CSAGQGVDTQYF
TRBJ2-3 | . | . | TRBV5-5 | TGTGCCAGCAGCTTGGCTGACAGATACACAGATACGCAGTATTTT | CASSLADRYTDTQYF
TRBJ1-3 | . | . | TRBV6-5 | TGTGCTGTTTCCCAGGGGACTGGAAACACCATATATTTT | CAVSQGTGNTIYF
TRBJ2-3 | . | . | TRBV15 | TGTGCCACCAGCAGAAAATCGGTAGCAGCTAGCACAGATACGCAGTATTTT | CATSRKSVAASTDTQYF
TRBJ1-1 | . | . | TRBV4-2 | TGTGCCAGCAGCCAACCGACGACGGACAGTCGAGCTTTCTTT | CASSQPTTDSRAFF
TRBJ2-5 | . | . | TRBV27 | TGTGCCAGCAGTCGGGGAACGGCCCAGTACTTC | CASSRGTAQYF
TRBJ2-1 | . | . | TRBV28 | TGTGCCAGCAGGGGCGGGACGTACAATGAGCAGTTCTTC | CASRGGTYNEQFF
TRBJ2-5 | . | . | TRBV11-3 | TGTGTCAGCAGCTCCGGAGGTGGAGAGACCCAGTACTTC | CVSSSGGGETQYF
TRBJ1-3 | . | . | TRBV9 | TGTGCCAGCAGCGTTCAGGGTATGGCAAACACCATATATTTT | CASSVQGMANTIYF
TRBJ2-7 | . | TRBD2 | TRBV9 | TGTGCCAGCAGCGTAGCGTGGGGGGGGACCTACGAGCAGTACTTC | CASSVAWGGTYEQYF
TRBJ2-1 | . | TRBD2 | TRBV2 | TGTGCCAGCAGTGTTTCGACTAGCGGGGTCTACAATGAGCAGTTCTTC | CASSVSTSGVYNEQFF
TRBJ2-7 | . | . | TRBV4-1 | TGCGCCAGCAGCCTCTTACTGGAGGCAGTCTACGAGCAGTACTTC | CASSLLLEAVYEQYF
TRBJ1-2 | few | TRBD1 | TRBV19 | TGTGCCAGTTGGAACGGACAGGGCTACCGGCGCTACACCTTC | CASWNGQGYRRYTF
TRBJ1-2 | few | TRBD1 | TRBV6-4 | TGTGCCAGCAGTGATTCGGACAGGCCCTATGGCTACACCTTC | CASSDSDRPYGYTF
TRBJ2-2 | . | TRBD1 | TRBV5-1 | TGCGCCAGTGGGACAGGGGGGAGCACCGGGGAGCTGTTTTTT | CASGTGGSTGELFF
TRBJ1-4 | . | . | TRBV18 | TGTGCCAGCTCACCATTGCAGGATGAAAAACTGTTTTTT | CASSPLQDEKLFF
TRBJ1-3 | . | . | TRBV5-1 | TGCGCCAGCAGCTTGGGCAGAGCGTACTCTGGAAACACCATATATTTT | CASSLGRAYSGNTIYF
TRBJ2-3 | . | . | TRBV4-1 | TGCGCCAGCAGCCGTGGCGATACGCAGTATTTT | CASSRGDTQYF
TRBJ2-5 | few | . | TRBV12-2 | TGTGCAAGTCGCTTAGACCGCCTCGAGGGTAGCGGGGACCTCCCAACGAATAAAGAGACCCAGTACTTC | CASRLDRLEGSGDLPTNKETQYF
TRBJ2-5 | . | TRBD1 | TRBV11-2 | TGTGCCAGCAGCCCACGACAGGGGGTGAGAGAGACCCAGTACTTC | CASSPRQGVRETQYF
TRBJ1-5 | few | . | TRBV10-2 | TGCGCCAGCAGTGGAACAGGAAAGGGCCAGCCCCAGCATTTT | CASSGTGKGQPQHF
TRBJ2-5 | . | . | TRBV14 | TGTGCCAGCAGTCCCTTGCGGGGTGAGGCCCAGTACTTC | CASSPLRGEAQYF
TRBJ2-6 | . | . | TRBV2 | TGTGCCAGCAGTTCGGGGAGCTCTGGGGCCAACGTCCTGACTTTC | CASSSGSSGANVLTF
TRBJ2-6 | . | . | TRBV11-2 | TGTGCCAGCAGCTTAGGTCCTGTCTCTGGGGCCAACGTCCTGACTTTC | CASSLGPVSGANVLTF
TRBJ2-2 | once | . | TRBV4-2 | TGTGCCAGCAGCCAATACAGGGCTACTAGGGGGGAGCTGTTTTTT | CASSQYRATRGELFF
TRBJ1-2 | . | TRBD1 | TRBV6-1 | TGTGCCAGCAGTGAGACAGAGGGACAGGGGCACCCTAACTATGGCTACACCTTC | CASSETEGQGHPNYGYTF
TRBJ1-2 | . | TRBD1 | TRBV7-9 | TGTGCCAGCAGCTTCGGGGACAGGGAGGGTGATGGCTACACCTTC | CASSFGDREGDGYTF
TRBJ2-1 | . | TRBD2 | TRBV9 | TGTGCCAGCAGCGCACCCGGGACTAGCGGTCTCAGCCGCCCCTACAATGAGCAGTTCTTC | CASSAPGTSGLSRPYNEQFF
TRBJ2-1 | . | . | TRBV5-5 | TGTGCCAGCAGCTTGGGGACTACCTCCTACAATGAGCAGTTCTTC | CASSLGTTSYNEQFF
TRBJ1-2 | . | . | TRBV15 | TGTGCCACCAGCTGGTCCGGGGGGTACGATGGCTACACCTTC | CATSWSGGYDGYTF
TRBJ2-1 | . | . | TRBV6-1 | TGTGCCAGCAGTATCCGTAGGCCGGAGCGACAGTTCTTC | CASSIRRPERQFF
TRBJ1-5 | . | . | TRBV10-3 | TGTGCCACTCGGGAGAGCAATCAGCCCCAGCATTTT | CATRESNQPQHF
TRBJ1-2 | . | . | TRBV6-6 | TGTGCCAGCAGTTACGGGGGGAGCTATGGCTACACCTTC | CASSYGGSYGYTF
TRBJ1-1 | . | TRBD1 | TRBV29-1 | TGCAGCGTTGTCGGACAGGGCACTGAAGCTTTCTTT | CSVVGQGTEAFF
TRBJ1-4 | . | TRBD1 | TRBV2 | TGTGCCAGCAGTTGGGACAGATCAACTAATGAAAAACTGTTTTTT | CASSWDRSTNEKLFF
TRBJ1-2 | . | . | TRBV14 | TGTGCCAGCAGCCAAGATTACAGTACTAACTATGGCTACACCTTC | CASSQDYSTNYGYTF
TRBJ2-1 | . | TRBD2 | TRBV7-3 | TGTGCCAGCAGCTTAACGACCACTAGCGGGACTCCCAATGAGCAGTTCTTC | CASSLTTTSGTPNEQFF
TRBJ1-4 | . | TRBD1 | TRBV7-6 | TGTGCCAGCAGCTTATGGGGGGACAGGGGTTTAGGAGAAAAACTGTTTTTT | CASSLWGDRGLGEKLFF
TRBJ2-5 | few | TRBD1 | TRBV7-9 | TGTGCCAGCAGCTCGGACAGGGGCATAGAGACCCAGTACTTC | CASSSDRGIETQYF
TRBJ2-1 | . | . | TRBV5-4 | TGTGCCAGCAGCCATGGAGGGGTGAATGAGCAGTTCTTC | CASSHGGVNEQFF
TRBJ2-3 | few | TRBD2 | TRBV19 | TGTGCCAGTAGTGTAGCGGGGGTTAGCACAGATACGCAGTATTTT | CASSVAGVSTDTQYF
TRBJ1-2 | . | TRBD1 | TRBV7-2 | TGTGCCAGCAGCCCATCAGCAGGGGGCTATAACTATGGCTACACCTTC | CASSPSAGGYNYGYTF
TRBJ2-2 | once | TRBD1 | TRBV5-4 | TGTGCCAGCAGCACCCGGGACAGGAGCGCGAACACCGGGGAGCTGTTTTTT | CASSTRDRSANTGELFF
TRBJ2-3 | . | . | TRBV4-1 | TGCGCCAGCAGCCACACTAGCGATACGCAGTATTTT | CASSHTSDTQYF
TRBJ2-1 | . | TRBD2 | TRBV7-8 | TGTGCCAGCAGCGTAGGCGGCGGGGGGGAGGGTGACTACAATGAGCAGTTCTTC | CASSVGGGGEGDYNEQFF
TRBJ2-1 | once | . | TRBV7-2 | TGTGCCAGCAGTAGGGGATTGGGCGGTTACAATGAGCAGTTCTTC | CASSRGLGGYNEQFF
TRBJ1-4 | once | . | TRBV2 | TGTGCCAGCAGTGAACACGGGGTTGGCACTACAACTAATGAAAAACTGTTTTTT | CASSEHGVGTTTNEKLFF
TRBJ2-3 | many | . | TRBV19 | TGTGCCAGTAGACCCAGGGGCAGGGGCTCAGGAGATACGCAGTATTTT | CASRPRGRGSGDTQYF
TRBJ2-7 | . | TRBD1 | TRBV7-9 | TGTGCCAGCAAATCCGGGACAGGAGAAAACGAGCAGTACTTC | CASKSGTGENEQYF
TRBJ2-1 | . | . | TRBV10-3 | TGTGCCATCAGTGAGTCTGGGCGAAACGCCCAGTTCTTC | CAISESGRNAQFF
TRBJ1-2 | . | TRBD1 | TRBV5-1 | TGCGCCAGCAGCTTGACCTCGGACAGGGGAGAGGGCTACACCTTC | CASSLTSDRGEGYTF
TRBJ2-3 | . | TRBD2 | TRBV7-9 | TGTGCCAGCAGCTTGGGTTCTCCGGGACTAGCAGTCGCTGGAGCGCAGTATTTT | CASSLGSPGLAVAGAQYF
TRBJ2-2 | . | TRBD2 | TRBV7-9 | TGTGCCAGCAAATCAGCGGGGACCGGGGAGCTGTTTTTT | CASKSAGTGELFF
TRBJ1-3 | few | . | TRBV25-1 | TGTGCCAGCGGAGGGGTGGGTACTGGAAACACCATATATTTT | CASGGVGTGNTIYF
TRBJ1-2 | . | TRBD1 | TRBV25-1 | TGTGCCAGCAGTGCCTGGGACAGGGGAGCTGGCTACACCTTC | CASSAWDRGAGYTF